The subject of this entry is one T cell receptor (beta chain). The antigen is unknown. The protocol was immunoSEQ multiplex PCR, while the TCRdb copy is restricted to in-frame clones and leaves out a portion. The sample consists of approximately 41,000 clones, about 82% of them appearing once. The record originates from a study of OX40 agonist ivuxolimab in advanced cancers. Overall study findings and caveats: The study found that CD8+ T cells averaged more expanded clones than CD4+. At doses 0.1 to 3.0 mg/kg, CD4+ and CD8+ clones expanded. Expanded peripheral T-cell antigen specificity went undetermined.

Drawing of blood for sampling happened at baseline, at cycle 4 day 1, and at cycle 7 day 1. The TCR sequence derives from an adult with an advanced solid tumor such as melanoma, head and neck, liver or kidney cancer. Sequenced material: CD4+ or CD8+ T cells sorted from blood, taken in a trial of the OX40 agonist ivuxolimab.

The CDR3 spells CASSFVRSYYEQYF. In DNA form, the CDR3 reads TGTGCCAGCAGTTTTGTGCGGAGCTACTACGAGCAGTACTTC. The chain is built from TRBV28 and TRBJ2-7; no definite D call. V was clipped by 3 bases and J by 3 bases, with 12 bases between them. Germline V gives CDR1 MDHEN, CDR2 SYDVKM. The CDR3 is 14 residues long.